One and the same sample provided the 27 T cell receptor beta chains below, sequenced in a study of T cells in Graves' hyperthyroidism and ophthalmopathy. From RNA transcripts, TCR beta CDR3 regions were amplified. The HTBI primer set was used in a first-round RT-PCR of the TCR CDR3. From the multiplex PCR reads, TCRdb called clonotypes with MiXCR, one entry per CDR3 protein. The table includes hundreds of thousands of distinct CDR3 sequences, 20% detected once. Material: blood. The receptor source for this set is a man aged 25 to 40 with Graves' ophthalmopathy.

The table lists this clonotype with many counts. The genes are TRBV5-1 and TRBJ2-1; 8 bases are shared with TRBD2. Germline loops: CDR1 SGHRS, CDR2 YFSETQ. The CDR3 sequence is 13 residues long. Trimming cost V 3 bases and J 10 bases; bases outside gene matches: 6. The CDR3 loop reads CASSSLAGTEQFF. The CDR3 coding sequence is TGCGCCAGCAGCTCGTTAGCGGGAACCGAGCAGTTCTTC.

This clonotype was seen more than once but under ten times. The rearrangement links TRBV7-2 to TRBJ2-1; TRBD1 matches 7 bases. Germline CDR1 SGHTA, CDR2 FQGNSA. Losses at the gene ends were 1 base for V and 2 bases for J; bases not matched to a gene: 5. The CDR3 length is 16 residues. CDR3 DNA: TGTGCCAGCAGCTTAGTTGAGGGGGCCACCTACAATGAGCAGTTCTTC. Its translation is CASSLVEGATYNEQFF.

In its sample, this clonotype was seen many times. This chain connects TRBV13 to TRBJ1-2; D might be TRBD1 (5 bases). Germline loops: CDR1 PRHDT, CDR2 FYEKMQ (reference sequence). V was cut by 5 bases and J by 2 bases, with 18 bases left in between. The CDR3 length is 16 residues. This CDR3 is CASSPQAAGMNYGYTF. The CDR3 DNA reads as TGTGCCAGCAGCCCTCAGGCGGCAGGGATGAACTATGGCTACACCTTC.

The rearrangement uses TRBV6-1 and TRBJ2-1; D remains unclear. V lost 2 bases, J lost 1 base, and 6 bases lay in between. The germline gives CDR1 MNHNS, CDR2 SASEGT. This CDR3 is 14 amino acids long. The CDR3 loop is CASSETVSYNEQFF. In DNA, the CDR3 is TGTGCCAGCAGTGAAACAGTATCCTACAATGAGCAGTTCTTC.

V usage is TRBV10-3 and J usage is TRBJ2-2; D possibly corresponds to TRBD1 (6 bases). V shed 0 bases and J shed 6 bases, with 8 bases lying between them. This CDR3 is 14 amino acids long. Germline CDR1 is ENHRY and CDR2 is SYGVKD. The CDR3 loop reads CAISESQGPGELFF. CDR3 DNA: TGTGCCATCAGTGAGTCACAGGGACCCGGGGAGCTGTTTTTT.

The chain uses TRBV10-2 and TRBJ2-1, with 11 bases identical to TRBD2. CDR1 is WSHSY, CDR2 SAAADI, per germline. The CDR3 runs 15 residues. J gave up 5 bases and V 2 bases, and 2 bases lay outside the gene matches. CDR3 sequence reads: CASSELAGGHNEQFF. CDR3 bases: TGCGCCAGCAGTGAGCTAGCGGGAGGCCACAATGAGCAGTTCTTC.

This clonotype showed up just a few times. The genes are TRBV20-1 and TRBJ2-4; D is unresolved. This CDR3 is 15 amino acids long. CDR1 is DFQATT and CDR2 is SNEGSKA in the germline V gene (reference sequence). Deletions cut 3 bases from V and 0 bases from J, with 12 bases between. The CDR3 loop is CSARGQPLAKNIQYF. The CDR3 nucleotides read TGCAGTGCTAGGGGTCAGCCTCTAGCCAAAAACATTCAGTACTTC.

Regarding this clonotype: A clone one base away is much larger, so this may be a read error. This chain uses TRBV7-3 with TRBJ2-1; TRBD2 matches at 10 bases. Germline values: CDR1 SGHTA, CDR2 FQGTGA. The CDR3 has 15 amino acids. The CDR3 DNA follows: TGTACCAGCAGCCCGGCGGGACTAGCGATCAATGAGCAGTTCTTC. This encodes CTSSPAGLAINEQFF.

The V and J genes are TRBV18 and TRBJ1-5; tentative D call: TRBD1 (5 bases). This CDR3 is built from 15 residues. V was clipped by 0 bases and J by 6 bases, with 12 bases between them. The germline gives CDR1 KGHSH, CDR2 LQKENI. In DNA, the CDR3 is TGTGCCAGCTCACCACCGTTAGGCGGGGGTCAGCCCCAGCATTTT. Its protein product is CASSPPLGGGQPQHF.

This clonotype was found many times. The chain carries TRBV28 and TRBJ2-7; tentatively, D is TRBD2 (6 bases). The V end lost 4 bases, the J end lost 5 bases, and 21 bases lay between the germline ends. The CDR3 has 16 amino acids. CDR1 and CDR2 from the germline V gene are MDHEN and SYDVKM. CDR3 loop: CASSSYWGEMGNEQYF. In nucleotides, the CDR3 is TGTGCCAGCAGTTCCTATTGGGGGGAGATGGGGAACGAGCAGTACTTC.

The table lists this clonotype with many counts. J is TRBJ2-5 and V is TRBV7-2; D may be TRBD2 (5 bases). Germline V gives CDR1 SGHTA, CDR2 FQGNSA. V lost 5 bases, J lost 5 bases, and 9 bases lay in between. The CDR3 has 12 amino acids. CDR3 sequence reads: CASSGSRETQYF. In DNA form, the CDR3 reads TGTGCCAGCAGCGGGAGTAGGGAGACCCAGTACTTC.

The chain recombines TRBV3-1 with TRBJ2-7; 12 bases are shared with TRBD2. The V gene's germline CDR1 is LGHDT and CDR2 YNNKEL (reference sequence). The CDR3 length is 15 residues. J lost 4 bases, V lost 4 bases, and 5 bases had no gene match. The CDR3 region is CASSPSLAGGYEQYF. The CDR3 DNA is TGTGCCAGCAGCCCTTCCCTAGCGGGAGGGTACGAGCAGTACTTC.

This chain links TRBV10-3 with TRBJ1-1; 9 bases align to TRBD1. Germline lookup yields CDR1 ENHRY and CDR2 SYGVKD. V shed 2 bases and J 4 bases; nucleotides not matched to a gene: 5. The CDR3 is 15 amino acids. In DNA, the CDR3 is TGTGCCATCAGTGAGCGCGACAGGGGGGGCACTGAAGCTTTCTTT. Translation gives CAISERDRGGTEAFF.

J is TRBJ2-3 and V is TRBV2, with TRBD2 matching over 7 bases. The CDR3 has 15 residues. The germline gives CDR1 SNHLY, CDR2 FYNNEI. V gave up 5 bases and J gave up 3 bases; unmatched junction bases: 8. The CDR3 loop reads CASSIGRRGTDTQYF. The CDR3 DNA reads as TGTGCCAGCAGTATCGGGAGGAGAGGAACAGATACGCAGTATTTT.

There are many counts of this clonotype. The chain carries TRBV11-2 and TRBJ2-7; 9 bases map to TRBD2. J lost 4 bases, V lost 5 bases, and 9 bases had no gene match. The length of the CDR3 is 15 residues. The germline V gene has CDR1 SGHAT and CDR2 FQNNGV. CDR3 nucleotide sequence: TGTGCCAGCAGCACAAGGGCGGGAGGGCCTTACGAGCAGTACTTC. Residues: CASSTRAGGPYEQYF.

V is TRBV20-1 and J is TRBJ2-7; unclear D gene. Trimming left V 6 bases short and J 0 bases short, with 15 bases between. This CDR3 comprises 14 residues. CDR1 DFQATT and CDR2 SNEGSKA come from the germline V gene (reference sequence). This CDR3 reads CSALHNSNSYEQYF. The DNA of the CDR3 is TGCAGTGCCTTGCATAATAGCAACTCCTACGAGCAGTACTTC.

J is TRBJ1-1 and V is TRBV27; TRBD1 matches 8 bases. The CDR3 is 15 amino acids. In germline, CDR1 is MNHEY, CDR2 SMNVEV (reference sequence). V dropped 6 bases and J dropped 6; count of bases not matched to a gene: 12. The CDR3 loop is CASRPLDRAVAEAFF. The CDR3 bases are TGTGCCAGCAGACCTTTGGACAGGGCTGTAGCTGAAGCTTTCTTT.

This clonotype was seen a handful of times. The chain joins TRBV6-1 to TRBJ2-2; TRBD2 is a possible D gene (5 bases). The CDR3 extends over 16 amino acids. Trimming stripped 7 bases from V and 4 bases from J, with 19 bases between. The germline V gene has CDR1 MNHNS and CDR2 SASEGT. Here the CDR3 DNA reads TGTGCCAGCAAGTTCCGGAGAGAGGAGGTCACCGGGGAGCTGTTTTTT. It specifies CASKFRREEVTGELFF.

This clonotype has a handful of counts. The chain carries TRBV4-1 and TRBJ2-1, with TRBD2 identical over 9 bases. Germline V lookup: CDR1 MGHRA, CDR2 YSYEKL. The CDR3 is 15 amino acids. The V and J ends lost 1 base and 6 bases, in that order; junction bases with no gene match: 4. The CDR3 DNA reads TGCGCCAGCAGCCAAGGTAGCGGGAGTTCCAATGAGCAGTTCTTC. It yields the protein CASSQGSGSSNEQFF.

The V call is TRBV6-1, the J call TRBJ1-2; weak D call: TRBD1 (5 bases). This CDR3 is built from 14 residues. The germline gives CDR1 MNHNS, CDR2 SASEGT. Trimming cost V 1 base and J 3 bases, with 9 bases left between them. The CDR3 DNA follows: TGTGCCAGCAGTGAAGGGACACCGGACTATGGCTACACCTTC. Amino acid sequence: CASSEGTPDYGYTF.

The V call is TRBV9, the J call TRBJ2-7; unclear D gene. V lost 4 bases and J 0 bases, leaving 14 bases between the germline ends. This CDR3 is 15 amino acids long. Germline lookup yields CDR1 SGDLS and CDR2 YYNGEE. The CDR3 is CASSPSQKPSYEQYF. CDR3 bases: TGTGCCAGCAGCCCCTCCCAGAAGCCCTCCTACGAGCAGTACTTC.

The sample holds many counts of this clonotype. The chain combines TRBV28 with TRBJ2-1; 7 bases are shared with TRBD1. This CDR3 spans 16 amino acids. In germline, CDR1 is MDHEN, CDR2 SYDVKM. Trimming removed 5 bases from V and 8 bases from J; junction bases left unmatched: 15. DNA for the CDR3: TGTGCCAGCAGTCCCGCCGGCAGGGGGAATAGTGATGAGCAGTTCTTC. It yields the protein CASSPAGRGNSDEQFF.

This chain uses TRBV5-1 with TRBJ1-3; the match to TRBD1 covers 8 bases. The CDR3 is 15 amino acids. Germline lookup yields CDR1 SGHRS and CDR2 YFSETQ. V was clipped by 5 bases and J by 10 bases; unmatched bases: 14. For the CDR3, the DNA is TGCGCCAGCAGTTCCGGGACAGGCCTTTTTAGGACCATATATTTT. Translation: CASSSGTGLFRTIYF.

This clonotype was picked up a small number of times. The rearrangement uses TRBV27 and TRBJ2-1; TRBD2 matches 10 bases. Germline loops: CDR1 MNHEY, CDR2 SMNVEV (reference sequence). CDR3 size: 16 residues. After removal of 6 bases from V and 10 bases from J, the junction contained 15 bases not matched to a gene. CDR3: CASSKTGTSAFWEQFF. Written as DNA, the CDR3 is TGTGCCAGCAGCAAAACCGGGACTAGCGCGTTTTGGGAGCAGTTCTTC.

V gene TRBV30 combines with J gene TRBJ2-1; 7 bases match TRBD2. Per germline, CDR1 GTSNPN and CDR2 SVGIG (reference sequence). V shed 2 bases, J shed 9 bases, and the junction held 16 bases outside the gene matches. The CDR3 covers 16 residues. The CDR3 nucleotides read TGTGCCTGGAGTACTTTGACTCGGCGGGAGATTCGTGAGCAGTTCTTC. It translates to CAWSTLTRREIREQFF.

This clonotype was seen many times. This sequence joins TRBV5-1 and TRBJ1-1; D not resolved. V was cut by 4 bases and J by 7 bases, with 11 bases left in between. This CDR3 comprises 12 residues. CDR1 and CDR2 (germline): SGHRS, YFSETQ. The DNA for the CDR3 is TGCGCCAGCAGCAATGGTAAGAGTGAAGCTTTCTTT. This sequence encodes CASSNGKSEAFF.

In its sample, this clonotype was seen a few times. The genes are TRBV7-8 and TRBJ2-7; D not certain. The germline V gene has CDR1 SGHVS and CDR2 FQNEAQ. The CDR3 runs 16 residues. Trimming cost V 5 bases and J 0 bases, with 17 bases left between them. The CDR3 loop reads CASSHGWEGPSYEQYF. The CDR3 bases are TGTGCCAGCAGCCATGGGTGGGAAGGCCCCTCCTACGAGCAGTACTTC.